Below, 5 T cell receptor beta chains from the same sample are listed, as sequenced in a study of Ad26.COV2.S vaccination and SARS-CoV-2 variants (dated by TCRdb to the early 2020s). Library creation used the immunoSEQ multiplex PCR assay. TCRdb took over this immuneACCESS table, retaining in-frame rearrangements with V and J assigned. Such tables are incomplete; in checked studies, under half of the missing clones stem from an unresolved V gene, and the remainder is unexplained. In this sample the table shows over 90,000 clones, less than 85% of which occur a single time. The biggest ten clones account for 17% of the sample. The meaning of the sample's time point label: individuals recovered from natural SARS-CoV-2 infection. The sample consisted of peripheral blood, taken after recovery from COVID-19. Receptors were obtained from a human donor who had recovered from COVID-19.

V and J are TRBV6-5 and TRBJ2-2; a weak D match, TRBD1 (6 bases). CDR1 is MNHEY, CDR2 SVGAGI, per germline. The CDR3 is 12 amino acids. Deletions cut 5 bases from V and 9 bases from J, with 10 bases between. The CDR3 is CASSRGTRELFF. In nucleotides, the CDR3 is TGTGCCAGCAGTAGGGGGACCCGGGAGCTGTTTTTT.

V and J are TRBV30 and TRBJ2-5, with 8 nucleotides matching TRBD2. V was pared by 1 base and J by 5 bases, with 9 bases of the junction left unmatched. The CDR3 covers 15 residues. Germline V gene lookup returns CDR1 GTSNPN and CDR2 SVGIG (reference sequence). The CDR3 DNA is TGTGCCTGGAGTGGTGGCGGGGGGTTATCGGAGACCCAGTACTTC. It is translated as CAWSGGGGLSETQYF.

This clone was picked up one time. The chain carries TRBV5-1 and TRBJ2-5, with no clear D. Germline V gene data show CDR1 as SGHRS and CDR2 as YFSETQ. Trimming left V 0 bases short and J 5 bases short, with 14 bases between. The CDR3 runs 15 residues. The CDR3 spells CASSLGLLETETQYF. The CDR3 DNA is TGCGCCAGCAGCTTGGGGCTTTTGGAGACCGAGACCCAGTACTTC.

In nucleotides, the CDR3 is TGTGCCTGGAGTAGAGGGATTGCGGACACAGATACGCAGTATTTT. This encodes CAWSRGIADTDTQYF. The chain is built from TRBV30 and TRBJ2-3, with D perhaps matching TRBD2 (5 bases). With 2 bases removed from V and 2 bases from J, the gap between germline ends came to 14 bases. CDR3 length: 15 residues. In germline, CDR1 is GTSNPN, CDR2 SVGIG (reference sequence).

V is TRBV6-1 and J is TRBJ1-2; a weak D match, TRBD1 (6 bases). Germline CDR1 is MNHNS and CDR2 is SASEGT. CDR3 length equals 13 residues. Trimming shortened V by 5 bases and J by 8 bases, and 15 bases separated the two germline ends. CDR3 in amino acids: CASSIGTGTGYTF. The CDR3 DNA is TGTGCCAGCAGTATCGGAACAGGGACAGGCTACACCTTC.